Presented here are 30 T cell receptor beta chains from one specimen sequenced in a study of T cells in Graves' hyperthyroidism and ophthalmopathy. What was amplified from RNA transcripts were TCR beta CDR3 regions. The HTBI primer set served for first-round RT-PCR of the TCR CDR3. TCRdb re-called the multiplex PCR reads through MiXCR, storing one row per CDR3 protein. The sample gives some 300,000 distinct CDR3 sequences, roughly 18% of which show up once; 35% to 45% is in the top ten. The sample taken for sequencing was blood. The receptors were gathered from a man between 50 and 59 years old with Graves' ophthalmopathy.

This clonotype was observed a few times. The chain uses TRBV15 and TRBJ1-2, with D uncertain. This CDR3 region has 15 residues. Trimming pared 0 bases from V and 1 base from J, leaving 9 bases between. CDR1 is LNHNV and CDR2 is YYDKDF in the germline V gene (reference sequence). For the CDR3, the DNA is TGTGCCACCAGCAGAGATGAAGGGTATAACTATGGCTACACCTTC. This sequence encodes CATSRDEGYNYGYTF. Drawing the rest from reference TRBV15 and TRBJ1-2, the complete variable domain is DAMVIQNPRYQVTQFGKPVTLSCSQTLNHNVMYWYQQKSSQAPKLLFHYYDKDFNNEADTPDNFQSRRPNTSFCFLDIRSPGLGDTAMYLCATSRDEGYNYGYTFGSGTRLTVV.

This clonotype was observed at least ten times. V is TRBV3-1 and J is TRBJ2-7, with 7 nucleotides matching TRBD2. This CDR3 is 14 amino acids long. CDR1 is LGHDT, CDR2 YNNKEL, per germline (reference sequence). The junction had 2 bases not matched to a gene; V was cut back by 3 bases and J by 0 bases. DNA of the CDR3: TGTGCCAGCAGCCACGCGGGAGACTCCTACGAGCAGTACTTC. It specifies CASSHAGDSYEQYF.

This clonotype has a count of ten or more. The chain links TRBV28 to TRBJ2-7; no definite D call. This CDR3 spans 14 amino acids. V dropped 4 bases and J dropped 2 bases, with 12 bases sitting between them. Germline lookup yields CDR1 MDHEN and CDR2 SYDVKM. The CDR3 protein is CASSSAPLTYEQYF. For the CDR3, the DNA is TGTGCCAGCAGTTCAGCCCCACTAACCTACGAGCAGTACTTC.

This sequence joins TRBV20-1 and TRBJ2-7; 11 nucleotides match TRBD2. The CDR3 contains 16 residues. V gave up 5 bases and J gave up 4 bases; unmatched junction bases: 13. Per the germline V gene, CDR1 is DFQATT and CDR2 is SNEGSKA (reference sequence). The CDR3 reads CSALPLGLAEDYEQYF. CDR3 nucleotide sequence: TGCAGTGCTCTCCCCCTGGGACTAGCGGAGGATTACGAGCAGTACTTC.

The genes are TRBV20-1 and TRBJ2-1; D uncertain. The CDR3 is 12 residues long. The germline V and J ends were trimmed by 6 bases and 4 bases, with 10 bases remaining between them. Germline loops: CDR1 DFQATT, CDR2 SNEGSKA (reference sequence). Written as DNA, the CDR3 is TGCAGTGCCTCCACCCCTTACAATGAGCAGTTCTTC. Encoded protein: CSASTPYNEQFF.

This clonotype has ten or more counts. The CDR3 sequence is CSARGQKGETQYF. The DNA of the CDR3 is TGCAGTGCTAGAGGGCAAAAAGGGGAGACCCAGTACTTC. The chain carries TRBV20-1 and TRBJ2-5; D gene unclear. Germline-derived CDR1 and CDR2 are DFQATT and SNEGSKA (reference sequence). This CDR3 has 13 amino acids. Trimming cost V 1 base and J 5 bases, with 11 bases left between them.

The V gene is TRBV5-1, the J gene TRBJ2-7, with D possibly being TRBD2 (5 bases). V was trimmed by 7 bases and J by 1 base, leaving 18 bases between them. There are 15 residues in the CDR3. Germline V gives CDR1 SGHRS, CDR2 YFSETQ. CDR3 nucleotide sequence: TGCGCCAGCGGCCCGTTGGGTAGCGCGTCCTACGAGCAGTACTTC. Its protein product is CASGPLGSASYEQYF.

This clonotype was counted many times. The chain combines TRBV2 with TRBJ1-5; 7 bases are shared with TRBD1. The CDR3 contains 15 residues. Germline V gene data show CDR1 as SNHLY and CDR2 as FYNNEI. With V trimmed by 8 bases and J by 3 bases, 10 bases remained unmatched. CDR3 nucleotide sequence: TGTGCCAGCCGCCGGGGGACAGAAATCAATCAGCCCCAGCATTTT. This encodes CASRRGTEINQPQHF.

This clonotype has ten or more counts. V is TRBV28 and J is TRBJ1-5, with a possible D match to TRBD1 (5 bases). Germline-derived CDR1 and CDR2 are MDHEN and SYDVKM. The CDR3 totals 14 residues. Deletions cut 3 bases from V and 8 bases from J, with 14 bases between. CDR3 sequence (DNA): TGTGCCAGCAGTTTGTTTGGGGCGGTGGAGCCCCAGCATTTT. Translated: CASSLFGAVEPQHF.

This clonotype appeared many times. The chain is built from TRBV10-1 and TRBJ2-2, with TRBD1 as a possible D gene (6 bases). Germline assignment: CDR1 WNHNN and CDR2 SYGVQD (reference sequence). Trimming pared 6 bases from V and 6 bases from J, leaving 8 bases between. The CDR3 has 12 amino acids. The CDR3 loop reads CASRQGSGELFF. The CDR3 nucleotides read TGCGCCAGCAGGCAGGGGTCCGGGGAGCTGTTTTTT.

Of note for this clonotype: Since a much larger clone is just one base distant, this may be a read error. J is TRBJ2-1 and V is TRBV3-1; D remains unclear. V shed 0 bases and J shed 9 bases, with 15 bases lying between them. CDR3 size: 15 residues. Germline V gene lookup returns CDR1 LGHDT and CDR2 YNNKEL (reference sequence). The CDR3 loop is CASSQELGVRGEQFF. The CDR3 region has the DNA TGTGCCAGCAGCCAAGAGCTTGGAGTTCGCGGTGAGCAGTTCTTC.

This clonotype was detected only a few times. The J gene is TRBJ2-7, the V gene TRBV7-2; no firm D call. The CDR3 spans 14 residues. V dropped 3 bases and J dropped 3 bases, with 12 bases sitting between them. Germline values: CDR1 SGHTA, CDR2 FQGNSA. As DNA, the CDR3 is TGTGCCAGCAGCTTTCGGGCAGTATACTACGAGCAGTACTTC. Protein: CASSFRAVYYEQYF.

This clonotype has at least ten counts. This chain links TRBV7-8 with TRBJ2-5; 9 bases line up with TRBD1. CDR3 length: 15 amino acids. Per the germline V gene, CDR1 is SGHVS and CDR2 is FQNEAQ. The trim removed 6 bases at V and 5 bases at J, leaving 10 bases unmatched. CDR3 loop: CASSPPGTGRETQYF. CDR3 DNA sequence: TGTGCCAGCAGTCCCCCCGGGACAGGGAGGGAGACCCAGTACTTC. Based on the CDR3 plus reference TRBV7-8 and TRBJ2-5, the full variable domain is GAGVSQSPRYKVAKRGQDVALRCDPISGHVSLFWYQQALGQGPEFLTYFQNEAQLDKSGLPSDRFFAERPEGSVSTLKIQRTQQEDSAVYLCASSPPGTGRETQYFGPGTRLLVL.

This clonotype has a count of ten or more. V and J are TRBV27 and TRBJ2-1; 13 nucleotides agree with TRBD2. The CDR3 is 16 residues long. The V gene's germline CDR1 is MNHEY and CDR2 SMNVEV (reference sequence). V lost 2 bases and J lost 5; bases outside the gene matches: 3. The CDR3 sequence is CASSLIGLAGDNEQFF. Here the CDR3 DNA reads TGTGCCAGCAGTTTAATAGGACTAGCGGGAGACAATGAGCAGTTCTTC.

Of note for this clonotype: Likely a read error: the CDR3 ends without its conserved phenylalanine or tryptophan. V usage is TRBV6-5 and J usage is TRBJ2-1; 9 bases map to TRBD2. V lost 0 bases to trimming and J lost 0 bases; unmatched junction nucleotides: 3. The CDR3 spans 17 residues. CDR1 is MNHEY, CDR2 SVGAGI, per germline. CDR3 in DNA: TGTGCCAGCAGTTACTCGGCTAGCGGGGTCTCCTACAATGAGCAGTTCCTC. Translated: CASSYSASGVSYNEQFL.

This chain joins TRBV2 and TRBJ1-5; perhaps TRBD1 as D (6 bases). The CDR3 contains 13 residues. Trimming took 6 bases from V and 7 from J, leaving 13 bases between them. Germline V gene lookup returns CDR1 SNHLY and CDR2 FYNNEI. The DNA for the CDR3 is TGTGCCAGCAGCAGAGACCAGGGGCAGCCCCAGCATTTT. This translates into CASSRDQGQPQHF.

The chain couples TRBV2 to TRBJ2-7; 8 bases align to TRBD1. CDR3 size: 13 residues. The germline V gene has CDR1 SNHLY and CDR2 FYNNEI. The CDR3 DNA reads TGTGTCACATCTGCGCGACAGGGGAGGGAGCAGTACTTC. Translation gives CVTSARQGREQYF.

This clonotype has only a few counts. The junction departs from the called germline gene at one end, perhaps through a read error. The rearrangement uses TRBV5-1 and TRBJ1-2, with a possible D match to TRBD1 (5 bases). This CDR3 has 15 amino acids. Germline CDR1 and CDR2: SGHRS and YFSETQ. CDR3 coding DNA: TGTGCCAGCAGCGTCTCAGGGAAACCTGATTATGGCTACACCTTC. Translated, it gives CASSVSGKPDYGYTF.

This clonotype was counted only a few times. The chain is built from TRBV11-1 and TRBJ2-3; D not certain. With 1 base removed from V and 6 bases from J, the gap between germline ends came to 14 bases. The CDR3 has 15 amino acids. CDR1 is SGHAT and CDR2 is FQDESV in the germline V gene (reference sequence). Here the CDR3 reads CASSLGRAIRDTQYF. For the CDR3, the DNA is TGTGCCAGCAGCTTAGGCCGGGCCATACGTGATACGCAGTATTTT.

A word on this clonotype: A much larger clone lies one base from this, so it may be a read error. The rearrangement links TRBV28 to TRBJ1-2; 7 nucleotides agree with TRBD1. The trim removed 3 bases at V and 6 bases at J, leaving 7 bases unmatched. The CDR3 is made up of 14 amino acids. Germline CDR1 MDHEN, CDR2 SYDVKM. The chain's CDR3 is CASSLKGATHGYTF. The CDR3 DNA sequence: TGTGCCAGCAGTTTGAAGGGGGCGACCCATGGCTACACCTTC.

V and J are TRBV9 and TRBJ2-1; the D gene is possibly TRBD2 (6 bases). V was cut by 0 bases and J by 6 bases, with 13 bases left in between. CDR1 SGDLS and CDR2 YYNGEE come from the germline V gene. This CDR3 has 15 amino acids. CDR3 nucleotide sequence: TGTGCCAGCAGCGTAGCTCCTGGAGGGGCCAATGAGCAGTTCTTC. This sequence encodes CASSVAPGGANEQFF. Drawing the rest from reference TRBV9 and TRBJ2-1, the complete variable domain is DSGVTQTPKHLITATGQRVTLRCSPRSGDLSVYWYQQSLDQGLQFLIQYYNGEERAKGNILERFSAQQFPDLHSELNLSSLELGDSALYFCASSVAPGGANEQFFGPGTRLTVL.

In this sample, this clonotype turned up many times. The chain's CDR3 is CASHGTVYEQYF. The CDR3 region has the DNA TGTGCCAGCCACGGGACAGTTTACGAGCAGTACTTC. The J gene is TRBJ2-7, the V gene TRBV28; 7 bases are a match to TRBD1. The CDR3 spans 12 residues. Germline loops: CDR1 MDHEN, CDR2 SYDVKM. V dropped 8 bases and J dropped 4; count of bases not matched to a gene: 5.

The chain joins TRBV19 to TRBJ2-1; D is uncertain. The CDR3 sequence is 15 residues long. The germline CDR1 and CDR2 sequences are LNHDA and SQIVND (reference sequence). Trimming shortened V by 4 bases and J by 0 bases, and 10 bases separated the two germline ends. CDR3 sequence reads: CASSNLRNSYNEQFF. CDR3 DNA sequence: TGTGCCAGTAGTAATTTGCGTAACTCCTACAATGAGCAGTTCTTC.

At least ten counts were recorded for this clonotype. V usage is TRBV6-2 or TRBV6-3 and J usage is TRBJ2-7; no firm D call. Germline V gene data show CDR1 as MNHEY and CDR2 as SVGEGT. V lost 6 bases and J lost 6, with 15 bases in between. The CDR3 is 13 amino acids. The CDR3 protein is CASRQQPGLEQYF. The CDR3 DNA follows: TGTGCCAGCAGGCAACAACCGGGTCTCGAGCAGTACTTC.

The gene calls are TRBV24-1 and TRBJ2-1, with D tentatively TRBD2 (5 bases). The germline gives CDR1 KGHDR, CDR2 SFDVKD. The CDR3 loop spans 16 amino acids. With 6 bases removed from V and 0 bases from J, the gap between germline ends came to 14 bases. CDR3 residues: CATSKSRGSSYNEQFF. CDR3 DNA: TGTGCCACCAGTAAATCCCGGGGTAGCTCCTACAATGAGCAGTTCTTC.

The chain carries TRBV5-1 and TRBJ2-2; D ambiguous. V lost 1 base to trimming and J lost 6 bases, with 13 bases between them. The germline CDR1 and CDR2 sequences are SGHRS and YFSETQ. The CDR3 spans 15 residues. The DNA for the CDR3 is TGCGCCAGCAGCTTGCCCGTCGGGCCGGCCGGGGAGCTGTTTTTT. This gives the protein CASSLPVGPAGELFF.

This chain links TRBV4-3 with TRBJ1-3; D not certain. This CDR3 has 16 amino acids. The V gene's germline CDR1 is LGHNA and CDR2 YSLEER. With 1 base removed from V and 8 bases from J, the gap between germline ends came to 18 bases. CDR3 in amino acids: CASSQGVNSDWDTIYF. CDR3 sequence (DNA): TGCGCCAGCAGCCAAGGGGTAAACAGTGATTGGGACACCATATATTTT.

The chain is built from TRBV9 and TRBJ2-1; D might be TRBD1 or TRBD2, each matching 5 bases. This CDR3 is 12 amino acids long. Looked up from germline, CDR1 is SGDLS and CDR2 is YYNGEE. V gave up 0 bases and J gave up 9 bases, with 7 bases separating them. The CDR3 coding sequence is TGTGCCAGCAGCGTAGTTGGGACTGAGCAGTTCTTC. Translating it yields CASSVVGTEQFF.

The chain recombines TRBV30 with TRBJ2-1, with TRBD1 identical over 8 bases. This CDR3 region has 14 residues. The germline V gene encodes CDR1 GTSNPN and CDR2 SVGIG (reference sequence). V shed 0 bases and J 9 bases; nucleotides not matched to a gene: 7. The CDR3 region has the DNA TGTGCCTGGAGTGTACAGGGGGAATACGGTGAGCAGTTCTTC. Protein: CAWSVQGEYGEQFF.

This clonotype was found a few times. The CDR3 coding sequence is TGTGCCAGCAGTTTGCTGGGAGGGAATTCACCCCTCCACTTT. The encoded protein is CASSLLGGNSPLHF. This rearrangement joins TRBV28 to TRBJ1-6; D remains ambiguous. Trimming pared 3 bases from V and 7 bases from J, leaving 10 bases between. Germline lookup yields CDR1 MDHEN and CDR2 SYDVKM. There are 14 residues in the CDR3.